This T cell receptor (beta chain) was captured in a study of sequential checkpoint blockade in melanoma. Study at large: Each arm's sequence ended with maintenance nivolumab.

The treatment was: randomized to nivolumab then ipilimumab (arm A) or the reverse (arm B). Sequencing was performed with immunoSEQ multiplex PCR; in TCRdb, only in-frame clones are kept and a portion is missing. The table lists about 20,000 clones, 80% of them singletons. This TCR came from a human donor with melanoma. This material consisted of CD8+ T cells sorted from blood (inferred from file names), taken from a patient given nivolumab and ipilimumab in sequence.

Written as DNA, the CDR3 is TGTGCCAGCAGTGACCGGCAGGGTGCCAACGAGCAGTACTTC. Its translation: CASSDRQGANEQYF. This chain links TRBV27 with TRBJ2-7; D perhaps matches TRBD1 (5 bases). CDR3 size: 14 residues. V gave up 5 bases and J gave up 5 bases, with 16 bases separating them. Germline CDR1 is MNHEY and CDR2 is SMNVEV (reference sequence).